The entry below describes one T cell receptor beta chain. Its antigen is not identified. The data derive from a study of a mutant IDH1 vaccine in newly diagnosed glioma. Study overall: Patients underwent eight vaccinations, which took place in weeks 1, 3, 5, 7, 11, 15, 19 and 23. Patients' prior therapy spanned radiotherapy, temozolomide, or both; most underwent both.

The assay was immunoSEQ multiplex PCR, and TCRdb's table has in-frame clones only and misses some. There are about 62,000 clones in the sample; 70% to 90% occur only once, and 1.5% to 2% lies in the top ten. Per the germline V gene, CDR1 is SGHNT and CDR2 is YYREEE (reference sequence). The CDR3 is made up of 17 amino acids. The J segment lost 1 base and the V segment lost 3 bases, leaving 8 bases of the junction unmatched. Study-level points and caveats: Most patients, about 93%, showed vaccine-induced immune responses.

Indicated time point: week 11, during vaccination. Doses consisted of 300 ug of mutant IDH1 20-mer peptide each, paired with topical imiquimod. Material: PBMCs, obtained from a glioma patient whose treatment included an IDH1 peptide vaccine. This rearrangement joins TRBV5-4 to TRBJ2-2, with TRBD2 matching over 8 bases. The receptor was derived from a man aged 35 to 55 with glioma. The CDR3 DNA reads TGTGCCAGCAGCTCCCCACCCCTAGCGGGGAACACCGGGGAGCTGTTTTTT. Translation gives CASSSPPLAGNTGELFF.